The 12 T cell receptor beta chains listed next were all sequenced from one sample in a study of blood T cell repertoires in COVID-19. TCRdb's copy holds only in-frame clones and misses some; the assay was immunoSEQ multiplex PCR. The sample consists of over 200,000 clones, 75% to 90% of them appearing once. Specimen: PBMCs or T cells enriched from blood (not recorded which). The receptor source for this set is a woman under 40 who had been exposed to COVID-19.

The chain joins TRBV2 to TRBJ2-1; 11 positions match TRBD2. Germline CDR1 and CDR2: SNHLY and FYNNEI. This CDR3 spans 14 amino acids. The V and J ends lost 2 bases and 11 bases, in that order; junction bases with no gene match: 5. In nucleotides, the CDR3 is TGTGCCAGCAGTGAAAGCACTAGCGGGGGTAAGCAGTTCTTC. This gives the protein CASSESTSGGKQFF.

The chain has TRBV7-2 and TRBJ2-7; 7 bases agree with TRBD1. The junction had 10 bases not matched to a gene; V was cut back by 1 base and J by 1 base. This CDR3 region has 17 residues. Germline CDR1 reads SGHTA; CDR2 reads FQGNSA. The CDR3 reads CASSLGTGEAPSYEQYF. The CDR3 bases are TGTGCCAGCAGCTTAGGGACAGGCGAAGCCCCATCCTACGAGCAGTACTTC.

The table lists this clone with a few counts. This CDR3 is CASSEEQGSGEKLFF. In DNA form, the CDR3 reads TGTGCCAGCAGTGAAGAACAGGGGTCTGGCGAAAAACTGTTTTTT. V gene TRBV2 combines with J gene TRBJ1-4; TRBD1 matches 7 bases. The ends lost 1 base at V and 8 bases at J; junction bases unmatched: 7. Germline assignment: CDR1 SNHLY and CDR2 FYNNEI. The CDR3 totals 15 residues.

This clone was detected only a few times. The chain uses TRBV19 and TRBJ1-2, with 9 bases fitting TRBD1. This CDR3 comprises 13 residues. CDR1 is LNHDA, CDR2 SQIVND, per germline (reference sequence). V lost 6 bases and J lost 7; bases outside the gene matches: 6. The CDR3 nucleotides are TGTGCCAGTAGAATCCGGGACAGGGCTGGCTACACCTTC. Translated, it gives CASRIRDRAGYTF.

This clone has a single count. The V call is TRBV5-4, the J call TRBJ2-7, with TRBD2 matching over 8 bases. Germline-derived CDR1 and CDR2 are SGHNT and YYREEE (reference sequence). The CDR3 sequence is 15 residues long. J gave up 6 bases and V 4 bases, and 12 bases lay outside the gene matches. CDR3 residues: CASSRRSSGSTEQYF. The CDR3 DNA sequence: TGTGCCAGCAGCCGCAGGTCCAGCGGGAGTACCGAGCAGTACTTC.

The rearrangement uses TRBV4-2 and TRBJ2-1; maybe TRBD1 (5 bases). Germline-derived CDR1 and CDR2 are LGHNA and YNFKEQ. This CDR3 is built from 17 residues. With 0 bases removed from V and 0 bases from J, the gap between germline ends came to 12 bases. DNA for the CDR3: TGTGCCAGCAGCCAAGAGGGGCCGCGCCTCTCCTACAATGAGCAGTTCTTC. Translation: CASSQEGPRLSYNEQFF.

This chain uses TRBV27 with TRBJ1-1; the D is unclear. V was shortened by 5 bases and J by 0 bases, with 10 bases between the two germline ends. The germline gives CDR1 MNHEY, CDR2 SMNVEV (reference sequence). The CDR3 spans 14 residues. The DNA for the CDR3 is TGTGCCAGCAGTCCACGGGAGCTGAACACTGAAGCTTTCTTT. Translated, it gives CASSPRELNTEAFF.

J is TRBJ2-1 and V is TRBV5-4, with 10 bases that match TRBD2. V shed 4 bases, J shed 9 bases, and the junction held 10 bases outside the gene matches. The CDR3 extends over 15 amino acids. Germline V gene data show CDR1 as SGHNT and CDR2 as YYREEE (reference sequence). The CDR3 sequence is CASSLGVAGGGEQFF. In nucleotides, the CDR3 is TGTGCCAGCAGCCTCGGGGTAGCGGGAGGAGGTGAGCAGTTCTTC. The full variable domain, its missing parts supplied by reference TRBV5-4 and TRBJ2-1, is ETGVTQSPTHLIKTRGQQVTLRCSSQSGHNTVSWYQQALGQGPQFIFQYYREEENGRGNFPPRFSGLQFPNYSSELNVNALELDDSALYLCASSLGVAGGGEQFFGPGTRLTVL.

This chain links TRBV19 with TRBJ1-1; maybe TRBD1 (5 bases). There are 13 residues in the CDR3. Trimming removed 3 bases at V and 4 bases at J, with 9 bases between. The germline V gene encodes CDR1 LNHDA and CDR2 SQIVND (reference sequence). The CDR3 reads CASSMGPGTEAFF. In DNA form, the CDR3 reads TGTGCCAGTAGTATGGGGCCCGGCACTGAAGCTTTCTTT.

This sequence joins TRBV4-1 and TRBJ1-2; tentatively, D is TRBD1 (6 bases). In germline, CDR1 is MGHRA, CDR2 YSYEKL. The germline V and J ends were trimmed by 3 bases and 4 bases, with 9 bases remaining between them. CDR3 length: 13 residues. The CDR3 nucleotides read TGCGCCAGCAGCCAGGGGGCGAGCTATGGCTACACCTTC. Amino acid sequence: CASSQGASYGYTF.

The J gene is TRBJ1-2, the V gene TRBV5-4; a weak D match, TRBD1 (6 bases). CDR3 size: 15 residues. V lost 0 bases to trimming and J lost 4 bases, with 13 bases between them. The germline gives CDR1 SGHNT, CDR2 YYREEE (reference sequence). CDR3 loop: CASSLEQGPRYGYTF. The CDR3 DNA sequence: TGTGCCAGCAGCTTGGAACAGGGACCTCGCTATGGCTACACCTTC.

CDR3 nucleotide sequence: TGTGCCACCAGCATCCGGGACAGGAGACGGGACTATGGCTACACCTTC. This sequence encodes CATSIRDRRRDYGYTF. The rearrangement joins TRBV15 to TRBJ1-2; 8 bases line up with TRBD1. Germline values: CDR1 LNHNV, CDR2 YYDKDF (reference sequence). Trimming removed 4 bases from V and 3 bases from J; junction bases left unmatched: 10. The CDR3 totals 16 residues.